Below, one T cell receptor (beta chain) is given with its context. The germline V gene has CDR1 MNHNS and CDR2 SASEGT. The V end was cut by 2 bases, the J end by 12 bases, with 19 bases between. This CDR3 has 15 amino acids. Participants' own reports of clinical history determined their cohort assignment. This sample stems from a study of blood T cell repertoires in COVID-19. Study details: The United States, Italy and Spain were the sources of the acute and convalescent COVID-19 samples.

Repertoires were generated with immunoSEQ multiplex PCR, while TCRdb's copy carries only in-frame clones and drops some. The sample has 200,000 or so clones; roughly 83% are singletons. Sequenced: PBMCs or T cells enriched from blood (not recorded which). The rearrangement links TRBV6-1 to TRBJ1-4; D unresolved. This sequence originates from a woman aged 40 to 50 with acute COVID-19. The CDR3 loop reads CASSESRQFLAELFF. In nucleotides, the CDR3 is TGTGCCAGCAGTGAATCTAGGCAGTTCCTGGCGGAACTGTTTTTT.